The 2 T cell receptor beta chains below come from one sample, sequenced in a study of T cells in Graves' hyperthyroidism and ophthalmopathy. There were TCR beta CDR3 regions amplified from RNA transcripts. The study used the HTBI primer set for a first-round RT-PCR of the TCR CDR3. TCRdb redid the calling of the multiplex PCR reads with MiXCR, one entry per CDR3 protein. The sample shows around 350,000 distinct CDR3 sequences, less than 15% of them seen only once. The sequencing input was blood. The receptors were gathered from a woman aged 18-29 years with Graves' hyperthyroidism.

This clonotype was counted a few times. This chain connects TRBV7-9 to TRBJ2-1; D may be TRBD1 (6 bases). Trimming cost V 5 bases and J 10 bases, with 24 bases left between them. The CDR3 sequence is 16 residues long. The germline gives CDR1 SEHNR, CDR2 FQNEAQ (reference sequence). CDR3 sequence reads: CASSLIQGAGLIEQFF. CDR3 DNA: TGTGCCAGCAGCCTTATACAGGGCGCTGGGTTAATAGAGCAGTTCTTC.

This clonotype was observed many times. The chain recombines TRBV4-3 with TRBJ1-2; D unclear. This CDR3 contains 15 residues. V lost 0 bases, J lost 7 bases, and 15 bases lay in between. Germline V gene lookup returns CDR1 LGHNA and CDR2 YSLEER. The CDR3 DNA reads TGCGCCAGCAGCCAAGATGAACGGATATCGTCTGGCTACACCTTC. This encodes CASSQDERISSGYTF.